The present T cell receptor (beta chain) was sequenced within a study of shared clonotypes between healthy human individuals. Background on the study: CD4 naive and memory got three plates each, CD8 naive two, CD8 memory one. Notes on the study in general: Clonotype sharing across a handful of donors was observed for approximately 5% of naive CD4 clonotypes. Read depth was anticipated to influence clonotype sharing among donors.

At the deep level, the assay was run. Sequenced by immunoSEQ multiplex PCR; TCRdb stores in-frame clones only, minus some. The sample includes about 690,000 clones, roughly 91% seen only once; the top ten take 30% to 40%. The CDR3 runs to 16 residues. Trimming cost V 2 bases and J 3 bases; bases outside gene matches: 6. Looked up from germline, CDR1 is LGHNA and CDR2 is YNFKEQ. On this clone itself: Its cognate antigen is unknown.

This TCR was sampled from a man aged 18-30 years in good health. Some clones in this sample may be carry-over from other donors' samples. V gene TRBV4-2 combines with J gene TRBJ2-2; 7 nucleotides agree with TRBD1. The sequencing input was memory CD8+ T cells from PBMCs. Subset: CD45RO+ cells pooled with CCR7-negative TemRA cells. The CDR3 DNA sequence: TGTGCCAGCAGCCAAACCCGGGACAGCGACACCGGGGAGCTGTTTTTT. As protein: CASSQTRDSDTGELFF.